This TCR beta chain was obtained from a study of shared clonotypes between healthy human individuals (dated by TCRdb to between 2020 and 2021). As for the study more broadly: The cohort included three men and a couple of women between 18 and 49 years of age. For each donor, three plates each were used for CD4 naive and CD4 memory, two plates were used for CD8 naive, and one plate was used for CD8 memory. The study deeply sequenced blood TCR repertoires of roughly five healthy adults to estimate repertoire size and the extent of clonotype sharing between individuals. Different laboratories and diverse techniques were used to prepare libraries and sequence TCR repertoires, to increase sequencing depth and limit assay-specific biases. Between about 0.8 and 9 billion PBMCs per donor were obtained by leukapheresis. General conclusions and limits of the study: The small number of donors limited the genetic and exposure-history diversity represented. Approximately 5% of naive CD4, 3.5% of naive CD8, 2.3% of memory CD4, and more than 0.35% of memory CD8 clonotypes were shared across several donors. Sampling was limited to blood, and TCR repertoires in tissue likely differ from TCR repertoires in blood. Pairwise subsampling indicated that sequencing depth was expected to affect the degree of clonotype sharing among donors. Compared with non-shared clonotypes, the clonotypes found in all four sorted-subset donors had higher generation probabilities. Incomplete sequencing was indicated by rarefaction of sorted-subset datasets, despite the large sequencing depth. Naive subsets generally had larger estimated clonotype richness than memory subsets did.

Healthy HIV-negative adults with no recently reported acute infections or vaccinations were included as donors. Every donor was a Caucasian adult residing in Nashville, Tennessee, USA. CD4+ T cells were enriched by magnetic negative selection; naive cells were then positively selected on CD45RA, and the negative fraction formed the memory subset. After blood collection by leukapheresis, PBMCs were isolated using Ficoll-Histopaque density gradient centrifugation and then cryopreserved in the vapor phase of liquid nitrogen. Analytical flow cytometry was used to check the purity and quantity of every magnetically sorted T cell population. Each sorted fraction had its genomic DNA isolated and then quantified by UV absorbance on a Nanodrop 2000c. TCR CDR3 regions were amplified from genomic DNA by multiplex PCR using the deep immunoSEQ assay. For each cell subset, the extracted genomic DNA was distributed evenly across all wells of several immunoSEQ 96-well plates, and each plate served as one replicate. For sorted subsets, roughly 200 ng of genomic DNA, equivalent to 30,000 or so T cell genomes, went into each replicate PCR. Purified libraries were measured with a Qubit 3.0 fluorometer, size-checked on a Bioanalyzer 2100, and measured again with the KAPA Library Quantification kit. Each immunoSEQ 96-well plate was sequenced on its own single-read 150-cycle Illumina NextSeq 550 flow cell. On the authors' methods: The immunoSEQ output contained only junctional sequences without quality scores, so filtering could not match that applied to full-length reads. To assign V/J genes and CDR3, sequences were annotated against IMGT germline references using PyIR, a Python wrapper for IgBLAST v1.9. Reads with weak V/J assignments (E-value above 1e-6), missing CDR3, stop codons, out-of-frame junctions, or ambiguous translated residues were removed. V3J clonotypes were defined by identical inferred V gene, J gene, and CDR3 amino acid sequence. The percentage overlap between two repertoires was calculated by dividing the number of shared unique clonotypes by the size of the smaller repertoire. Richness of each repertoire was evaluated using RTK rarefaction, the Chao1 estimator, and Recon v2.1 estimates of unobserved clonotypes. OLGA was used to compute generation probabilities for all TCRbeta clonotypes that the gDNA method yielded from a handful of donors. In TCRdb, the immuneACCESS table is reduced to in-frame sequences with V and J assigned. These tables do not hold every clone; where another copy was compared, an unresolved V gene accounts for under half, and the others remain unexplained. The DNA gave D and trimming, while V, J and clone size come from that table. The sample profile shows hundreds of thousands of clones; less than 80% of them were found once. 1.8% of the sample lies in the top ten.

Details on this clone: Its specific antigen is unknown. It has no much larger one-base neighbor in the sample; base qualities were not kept.

Reading from cysteine to phenylalanine, the CDR3 counts 15 amino acids. Only CDR3 DNA is held: 45 bases, read in frame from base 1. From V the trimming removes 0 bases and from J it removes 0 bases, while the gene matches leave 2 bases of the junction unaccounted for. Sequencing input: memory CD4+ T cells sorted from blood. This specimen's cell subset or site label, interpreted: CD45RA-negative fraction. The V and J genes are TRBV5-3 and TRBJ2-7; 8 bases in between match TRBD2. TRBV5-3 is filed as an ORF, its function uncertain. The sequence came from a woman in her thirties in good health. The CDR3 region has the sequence CARSLGTSCSYEQYF. The DNA reads TGTGCCAGAAGCTTGGGGACTAGCTGCTCCTACGAGCAGTACTTC.